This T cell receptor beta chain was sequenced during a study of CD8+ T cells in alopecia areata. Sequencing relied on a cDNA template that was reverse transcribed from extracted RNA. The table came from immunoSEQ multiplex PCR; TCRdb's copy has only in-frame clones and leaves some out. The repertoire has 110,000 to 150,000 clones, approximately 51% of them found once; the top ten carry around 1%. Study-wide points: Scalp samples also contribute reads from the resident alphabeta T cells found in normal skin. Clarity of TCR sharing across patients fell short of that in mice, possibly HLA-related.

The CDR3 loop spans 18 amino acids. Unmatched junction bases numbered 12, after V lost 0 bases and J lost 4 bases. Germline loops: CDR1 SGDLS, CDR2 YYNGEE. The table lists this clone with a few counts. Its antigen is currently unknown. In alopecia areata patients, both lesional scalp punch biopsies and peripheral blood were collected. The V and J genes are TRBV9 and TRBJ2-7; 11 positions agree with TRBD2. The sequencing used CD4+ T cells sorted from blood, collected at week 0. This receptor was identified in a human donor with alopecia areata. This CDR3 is CASSVGISGPSGRYEQYF. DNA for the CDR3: TGTGCCAGCAGCGTAGGTATCAGTGGGCCTAGCGGGAGGTACGAGCAGTACTTC.